The 21 T cell receptor beta chains in this list originate from one sample, sequenced in a study of blood T cells in healthy people across ages. Primers used in a second PCR of roughly 7 to 12 cycles were a sample-barcoded 5' primer and a J-beta primer mix. One entry per CDR3 protein, called by TCRdb with MiXCR from the 5' RACE reads. The table includes over 1,500,000 distinct CDR3 sequences, around 40% detected once. Material for sequencing was blood. These receptors were taken from a human donor in good health.

This clonotype was counted between two and nine times. This chain links TRBV20-1 with TRBJ1-4; D unresolved. V gave up 3 bases and J gave up 3 bases, with 14 bases separating them. This CDR3 is 15 amino acids long. The germline V gene has CDR1 DFQATT and CDR2 SNEGSKA (reference sequence). The DNA of the CDR3 is TGCAGTGCTAGTGAAGGGCCACCTTCTAATGAAAAACTGTTTTTT. Its protein is CSASEGPPSNEKLFF.

This clonotype was counted between two and nine times. The chain joins TRBV18 to TRBJ2-1; 8 positions agree with TRBD1. V lost 3 bases and J lost 8; bases outside the gene matches: 3. Germline loops: CDR1 KGHSH, CDR2 LQKENI. This CDR3 comprises 13 residues. The CDR3 reads CASSPDRADEQFF. CDR3 nucleotides: TGTGCCAGCTCACCGGACAGGGCGGATGAGCAGTTCTTC.

The chain has TRBV10-3 and TRBJ1-2, with unresolved D. The CDR3 covers 13 residues. Trimming removed 0 bases at V and 6 bases at J, with 8 bases between. Germline CDR1 reads ENHRY; CDR2 reads SYGVKD. The CDR3 protein is CAISESSRNGYTF. The CDR3 DNA reads TGTGCCATCAGTGAGTCGTCGAGGAATGGCTACACCTTC.

The J gene is TRBJ2-2, the V gene TRBV10-3, with D possibly matching TRBD2 (5 bases). The ends were cut back, 0 bases at V and 5 bases at J, with 10 bases in the middle. Germline values: CDR1 ENHRY, CDR2 SYGVKD. The CDR3 covers 15 residues. In DNA form, the CDR3 reads TGTGCCATCAGTGAGTCGGACCCGGGGACCGGGGAGCTGTTTTTT. It translates to CAISESDPGTGELFF.

This chain connects TRBV7-2 to TRBJ2-1, with 15 bases lining up with TRBD2. With 5 bases clipped from V and 5 bases from J, the junction kept 16 bases outside the gene matches. CDR3 length: 20 amino acids. CDR1 and CDR2 from the germline V gene are SGHTA and FQGNSA. The CDR3 region has the DNA TGTGCCAGCAGCGATAGCTCGACCGGACTAGCGGGGGGGCCTGACAATGAGCAGTTCTTC. Its translation is CASSDSSTGLAGGPDNEQFF.

This clonotype has just one count. The rearrangement uses TRBV7-9 and TRBJ2-2, with D hard to call. This CDR3 comprises 14 residues. The V and J ends lost 4 bases and 7 bases respectively, with 13 bases between them. Germline loops: CDR1 SEHNR, CDR2 FQNEAQ (reference sequence). This chain's CDR3 is CASSYGSEGGELFF. In DNA, the CDR3 is TGTGCCAGCAGCTACGGGTCCGAAGGCGGGGAGCTGTTTTTT.

This chain links TRBV18 with TRBJ2-7, with a weak D call TRBD1 (5 bases). The germline V and J ends were trimmed by 2 bases and 2 bases, with 13 bases remaining between them. The CDR3 is made up of 15 amino acids. The germline CDR1 and CDR2 sequences are KGHSH and LQKENI. The CDR3 region has the DNA TGTGCCAGCTCACCAAATCCCGAGACAGCCTACGAGCAGTACTTC. Translated: CASSPNPETAYEQYF. Based on the CDR3 plus reference TRBV18 and TRBJ2-7, the full variable domain is NAGVMQNPRHLVRRRGQEARLRCSPMKGHSHVYWYRQLPEEGLKFMVYLQKENIIDESGMPKERFSAEFPKEGPSILRIQQVVRGDSAAYFCASSPNPETAYEQYFGPGTRLTVT.

The rearrangement uses TRBV7-2 and TRBJ1-2; 8 positions agree with TRBD1. The germline CDR1 and CDR2 sequences are SGHTA and FQGNSA. J lost 6 bases, V lost 1 base, and 7 bases had no gene match. This CDR3 has 15 residues. CDR3 protein: CASSLVAGGEDGYTF. In DNA, the CDR3 is TGTGCCAGCAGCTTAGTGGCAGGGGGCGAGGATGGCTACACCTTC.

This chain uses TRBV5-1 with TRBJ1-3; no reliable D call. There are 15 residues in the CDR3. The germline gives CDR1 SGHRS, CDR2 YFSETQ. V gave up 0 bases and J gave up 4 bases, with 11 bases separating them. The DNA for the CDR3 is TGCGCCAGCAGCTTGGAACCAGCGGCGGGAAACACCATATATTTT. This encodes CASSLEPAAGNTIYF.

This clonotype was found a few times. The chain joins TRBV11-1 to TRBJ2-1, with 9 bases matching TRBD2. CDR3 size: 15 residues. V was clipped by 5 bases and J by 7 bases; unmatched bases: 9. The germline V gene has CDR1 SGHAT and CDR2 FQDESV (reference sequence). This chain's CDR3 is CASSQTGLARNEQFF. CDR3 bases: TGTGCCAGCAGCCAGACGGGACTAGCTCGGAATGAGCAGTTCTTC.

This clonotype was counted ten times or more. The chain couples TRBV29-1 to TRBJ1-2; D is possibly TRBD1 (5 bases). The CDR3 totals 16 residues. Germline V lookup: CDR1 SQVTM, CDR2 ANQGSEA. V was cut by 0 bases and J by 7 bases, with 21 bases left in between. The CDR3 reads CSVEDNQGGPFGGYTF. The CDR3 DNA follows: TGCAGCGTTGAAGATAATCAGGGCGGACCATTTGGTGGCTACACCTTC.

This chain connects TRBV7-9 to TRBJ1-6; D is undetermined. This CDR3 has 11 residues. CDR1 SEHNR and CDR2 FQNEAQ come from the germline V gene (reference sequence). The V end was cut by 8 bases, the J end by 13 bases, with 12 bases between. This CDR3 is CASGEGSPLHF. The DNA of the CDR3 is TGTGCCAGCGGAGAGGGATCGCCCCTCCACTTT.

The chain has TRBV6-2 or TRBV6-3 and TRBJ2-7; the match to TRBD1 covers 8 bases. Germline CDR1 is MNHEY and CDR2 is SVGEGT. The CDR3 runs to 16 residues. V lost 2 bases and J lost 3; bases outside the gene matches: 9. The CDR3 nucleotides are TGTGCCAGCAGTTACGACAGGGGAGGCACATACTACGAGCAGTACTTC. The encoded protein is CASSYDRGGTYYEQYF.

This clonotype was detected a few times. The chain is built from TRBV6-5 and TRBJ1-1; no reliable D call. The CDR3 runs to 15 residues. The germline V gene encodes CDR1 MNHEY and CDR2 SVGAGI. V was shortened by 0 bases and J by 4 bases, with 12 bases between the two germline ends. CDR3 sequence reads: CASSYSGRISTEAFF. In DNA form, the CDR3 reads TGTGCCAGCAGTTACTCTGGCAGGATCAGCACTGAAGCTTTCTTT.

With regard to this clonotype: One base away lies a much larger clone, so this may be a sequencing read error. V usage is TRBV7-2 and J usage is TRBJ2-1, with unresolved D. The germline V and J ends were trimmed by 0 bases and 6 bases, with 6 bases remaining between them. The germline V gene has CDR1 SGHTA and CDR2 FQGNSA. The CDR3 loop spans 13 amino acids. CDR3 bases: TGTGCCAGCAGCTTAGCGCGGTTCAATGAGCAGTTCTTC. Residues: CASSLARFNEQFF.

This chain links TRBV2 with TRBJ2-4, with a possible D match to TRBD1 (5 bases). The J call is in doubt because the DNA end fits TRBJ2-7 better. The CDR3 loop spans 15 amino acids. CDR1 is SNHLY, CDR2 FYNNEI, per germline. This chain's CDR3 is CASSEGQGDFYEQYF. The CDR3 coding sequence is TGTGCCAGCAGTGAAGGTCAGGGCGATTTCTACGAGCAGTACTTC.

In its sample, this clonotype was seen a few times. A junction boundary mismatches the germline segment, possibly from a read error. This chain joins TRBV18 and TRBJ2-7; D may be TRBD1 (5 bases). This CDR3 is built from 14 residues. The germline gives CDR1 KGHSH, CDR2 LQKENI. The CDR3 coding sequence is TGTGCCGGCTCACCACCGACAGCAACTTGGGAGCAGTACTTC. As protein: CAGSPPTATWEQYF.

This sequence joins TRBV6-1 and TRBJ1-5, with D perhaps matching TRBD1 (5 bases). Between the trimmed V and J ends, which lost 0 bases and 0 bases, there was a span of 18 bases. CDR1 and CDR2 (germline): MNHNS, SASEGT. The CDR3 is 19 amino acids. The CDR3, as DNA: TGTGCCAGCAGTGAAGCGGGACTCCGGGGCCTGTATAGCAATCAGCCCCAGCATTTT. Protein sequence: CASSEAGLRGLYSNQPQHF.

This clonotype was counted between two and nine times. The chain employs TRBV9 and TRBJ2-3, with a possible D match to TRBD1 (5 bases). Trimming pared 2 bases from V and 6 bases from J, leaving 13 bases between. The CDR3 contains 14 residues. CDR1 is SGDLS and CDR2 is YYNGEE in the germline V gene. For the CDR3, the DNA is TGTGCCAGCAGCGTCCGACAGTCCTCGGATACGCAGTATTTT. Protein: CASSVRQSSDTQYF.

This chain uses TRBV24-1 with TRBJ2-1, with D perhaps being TRBD1 or TRBD2 (6 bases each). Germline-derived CDR1 and CDR2 are KGHDR and SFDVKD. Trimming took 3 bases from V and 0 from J, leaving 14 bases between them. The CDR3 has 17 amino acids. The CDR3 here is CATSDNGGRRSYNEQFF. The CDR3, as DNA: TGTGCCACCAGTGATAACGGGGGCCGACGCTCCTACAATGAGCAGTTCTTC.

About this clonotype itself: The junction shows a germline mismatch at one end, possibly a read error. The chain recombines TRBV12-3 or TRBV12-4 with TRBJ1-2; the D gene is possibly TRBD1 (5 bases). The CDR3 has 14 amino acids. The DNA for the CDR3 is TGTGCCAGCAGTCTCGGGACCGTCAACTATGGCTGCACCTTC. It codes for CASSLGTVNYGCTF.